A single T cell receptor beta chain is shown here with its context. Its matching antigen is unknown. Germline V gene data show CDR1 as SQVTM and CDR2 as ANQGSEA. The CDR3 length is 14 residues. This sample is part of a study of CXCR3-negative and CXCR3-positive naive CD8 T cells. Study-level information: Sequencing brought in about 150 million TRB reads altogether, and each library got about 1.5 +/- 0.3 million. Broader study findings: TRB CDR3 properties were used to infer TCR strength, and surface CD5 was comparable between naive subsets. Compared with CXCR3-negative naive cells, CXCR3-positive naive cells showed more hydrophobic TRB CDR3s.

Via 5' RACE with UMI labels, TRB cDNA libraries were prepared. TCRdb re-called the 5' RACE reads; one entry per CDR3 protein, DNA not given. The ten most abundant clones cover around 0.38% of a sample with 100,000 or so distinct CDR3 sequences. This clonotype was obtained from a human donor in good health. Some clones in this sample may be carry-over from other donors' samples. Source material: naive CXCR3+ CD8+ T cells from blood. Subset noted: CD45RO-CCR7+CD27+CD95- naive CD8+ T cells expressing CXCR3 (TNR3+). The chain combines TRBV29-1 with TRBJ2-7. The CDR3 sequence: CSVEFLTEGNEPYF.